These 9 T cell receptor beta chains came from one sample sequenced in a study of low-dose radiotherapy and immunotherapy resistance in tumors. Time point given: after trial treatment. Described treatment: LDRT plus nivolumab, ipilimumab, low-dose cyclophosphamide and aspirin (RACIN trial). TRAV- and TRBV-specific primers, spanning alpha and beta chains, primed first-strand cDNA. TCR amplification involved 15 to 25 PCR cycles with a constant-region primer and V-primer adapter. TCRdb fed the reads into MiXCR, producing one record per CDR3 protein. The sample holds 40,000 or so distinct CDR3 sequences, roughly 20% seen once. This sample comprised PBMCs, obtained after low-dose radiotherapy plus immunotherapy. The receptors stem from a female donor with ovarian cancer.

The V gene is TRBV2, the J gene TRBJ2-4, with 9 bases lining up with TRBD1. This CDR3 contains 16 residues. CDR1 is SNHLY and CDR2 is FYNNEI in the germline V gene. V was clipped by 10 bases and J by 0 bases; unmatched bases: 10. Here the CDR3 reads CATTGGRGLAKNIQYF. CDR3 DNA: TGTGCCACCACAGGGGGCCGAGGTCTAGCCAAAAACATTCAGTACTTC.

The chain couples TRBV27 to TRBJ1-1; TRBD1 is a possible D gene (6 bases). Per the germline V gene, CDR1 is MNHEY and CDR2 is SMNVEV (reference sequence). This CDR3 is built from 17 residues. Trimming cost V 2 bases and J 1 base, with 17 bases left between them. The CDR3 spells CASSLEGWGARNTEAFF. The DNA for the CDR3 is TGTGCCAGCAGTTTAGAGGGTTGGGGGGCGCGGAACACTGAAGCTTTCTTT.

The rearrangement links TRBV2 to TRBJ1-5; unclear D gene. The V and J ends lost 6 bases and 4 bases respectively, with 16 bases between them. This CDR3 contains 15 residues. Germline assignment: CDR1 SNHLY and CDR2 FYNNEI. CDR3 sequence reads: CASRKMGIENQPQHF. In DNA, the CDR3 is TGTGCCAGCAGGAAAATGGGCATCGAGAATCAGCCCCAGCATTTT. Filled out from reference TRBV2 and TRBJ1-5, the complete variable domain reads EPEVTQTPSHQVTQMGQEVILRCVPISNHLYFYWYRQILGQKVEFLVSFYNNEISEKSEIFDDQFSVERPDGSNFTLKIRSTKLEDSAMYFCASRKMGIENQPQHFGDGTRLSIL.

This clonotype has a count of ten or more. V usage is TRBV2 and J usage is TRBJ2-3; 14 nucleotides align to TRBD2. CDR1 is SNHLY, CDR2 FYNNEI, per germline. The trim removed 6 bases at V and 4 bases at J, leaving 12 bases unmatched. The CDR3 runs 18 residues. As DNA, the CDR3 is TGTGCCAGCAGCGCCCGACTAGCGGGGGGGGGTAGCGCAGATACGCAGTATTTT. Amino acids: CASSARLAGGGSADTQYF.

This clonotype was picked up many times. The chain links TRBV10-2 to TRBJ1-1; TRBD1 matches at 7 bases. The trim removed 6 bases at V and 2 bases at J, leaving 6 bases unmatched. The CDR3 is 14 residues long. Germline CDR1 WSHSY, CDR2 SAAADI. The CDR3 region is CASRGQVLNTEAFF. The CDR3 nucleotides read TGCGCCAGCAGAGGACAGGTCCTAAACACTGAAGCTTTCTTT.

This clonotype has a count of ten or more. V is TRBV6-2 or TRBV6-3 and J is TRBJ1-6; possibly TRBD1 for D (5 bases). CDR1 is MNHEY and CDR2 is SVGEGT in the germline V gene. The CDR3 has 14 amino acids. Between the trimmed V and J ends, which lost 8 bases and 8 bases, there was a span of 16 bases. The CDR3 DNA is TGTGCCAGCGGCGCGGGGGGGAGTTATTCACCCCTCCACTTT. This encodes CASGAGGSYSPLHF.

This sequence joins TRBV9 and TRBJ2-5; 9 nucleotides match TRBD2. The V gene's germline CDR1 is SGDLS and CDR2 YYNGEE. The V gene end was trimmed by 2 bases and the J gene end by 5 bases; junction bases not matched to a gene: 7. The CDR3 sequence is 15 residues long. The CDR3 sequence: CASSVLAAGGETQYF. CDR3 in DNA: TGTGCCAGCAGCGTGTTAGCAGCGGGAGGCGAGACCCAGTACTTC.

Many counts were recorded for this clonotype. The rearrangement uses TRBV5-1 and TRBJ2-1; tentative D call: TRBD1 (8 bases). This CDR3 has 14 amino acids. V lost 3 bases and J lost 8, with 15 bases in between. Germline loops: CDR1 SGHRS, CDR2 YFSETQ. CDR3 nucleotide sequence: TGCGCCAGCAGCTCAACAGGGGGGGCCTATGAGCAGTTCTTC. Translation: CASSSTGGAYEQFF.

There are many counts of this clonotype. The chain is built from TRBV7-8 and TRBJ1-5; 9 positions agree with TRBD1. CDR1 is SGHVS and CDR2 is FQNEAQ in the germline V gene. Germline trimming cut 4 bases from V and 7 bases from J; bases unmatched to any gene: 8. The CDR3 has 15 amino acids. The CDR3 spells CASSSGQGTWQPQHF. The CDR3 nucleotides read TGTGCCAGCAGCTCGGGACAGGGAACGTGGCAGCCCCAGCATTTT. The complete variable domain, with remaining parts taken from reference TRBV7-8 and TRBJ1-5, reads GAGVSQSPRYKVAKRGQDVALRCDPISGHVSLFWYQQALGQGPEFLTYFQNEAQLDKSGLPSDRFFAERPEGSVSTLKIQRTQQEDSAVYLCASSSGQGTWQPQHFGDGTRLSIL.